This TCR beta chain was sequenced in a study of cytomegalovirus exposure and HLA in healthy donors. Points from the study as a whole: Researchers had no immune exposure information except CMV serostatus available. Later analysis indicated greater clonal expansion among HLA-associated TCR beta chains than among equally common other chains. TCR beta V segments were, for the most part, productive about 87% or about 30% of the time in an earlier analysis. In a later analysis, at a false discovery rate of 0.05, approximately 18,000 TCR beta sequences were associated with HLA alleles.

PCR primers comprised 60 Vbeta and 13 Jbeta primers. Measured with immunoSEQ multiplex PCR; TCRdb has only the in-frame clones, and not every one. In the table there are some 180,000 clones, roughly 82% of which are singletons. This CDR3 region has 13 residues. V was clipped by 5 bases and J by 0 bases, with 8 bases between them. Germline V CDR1 and CDR2: SGHTA, FQGTGA. Comments on this clone: What it recognizes is unknown.

Sequencing used PBMCs. The chain is built from TRBV7-3 and TRBJ2-7; tentative D call: TRBD1 (6 bases). The source of this sequence is a man aged 40-49 years in good health and CMV-seronegative. CDR3 region: CASSQGHSYEQYF. CDR3 coding DNA: TGTGCCAGCAGCCAGGGACACTCCTACGAGCAGTACTTC.